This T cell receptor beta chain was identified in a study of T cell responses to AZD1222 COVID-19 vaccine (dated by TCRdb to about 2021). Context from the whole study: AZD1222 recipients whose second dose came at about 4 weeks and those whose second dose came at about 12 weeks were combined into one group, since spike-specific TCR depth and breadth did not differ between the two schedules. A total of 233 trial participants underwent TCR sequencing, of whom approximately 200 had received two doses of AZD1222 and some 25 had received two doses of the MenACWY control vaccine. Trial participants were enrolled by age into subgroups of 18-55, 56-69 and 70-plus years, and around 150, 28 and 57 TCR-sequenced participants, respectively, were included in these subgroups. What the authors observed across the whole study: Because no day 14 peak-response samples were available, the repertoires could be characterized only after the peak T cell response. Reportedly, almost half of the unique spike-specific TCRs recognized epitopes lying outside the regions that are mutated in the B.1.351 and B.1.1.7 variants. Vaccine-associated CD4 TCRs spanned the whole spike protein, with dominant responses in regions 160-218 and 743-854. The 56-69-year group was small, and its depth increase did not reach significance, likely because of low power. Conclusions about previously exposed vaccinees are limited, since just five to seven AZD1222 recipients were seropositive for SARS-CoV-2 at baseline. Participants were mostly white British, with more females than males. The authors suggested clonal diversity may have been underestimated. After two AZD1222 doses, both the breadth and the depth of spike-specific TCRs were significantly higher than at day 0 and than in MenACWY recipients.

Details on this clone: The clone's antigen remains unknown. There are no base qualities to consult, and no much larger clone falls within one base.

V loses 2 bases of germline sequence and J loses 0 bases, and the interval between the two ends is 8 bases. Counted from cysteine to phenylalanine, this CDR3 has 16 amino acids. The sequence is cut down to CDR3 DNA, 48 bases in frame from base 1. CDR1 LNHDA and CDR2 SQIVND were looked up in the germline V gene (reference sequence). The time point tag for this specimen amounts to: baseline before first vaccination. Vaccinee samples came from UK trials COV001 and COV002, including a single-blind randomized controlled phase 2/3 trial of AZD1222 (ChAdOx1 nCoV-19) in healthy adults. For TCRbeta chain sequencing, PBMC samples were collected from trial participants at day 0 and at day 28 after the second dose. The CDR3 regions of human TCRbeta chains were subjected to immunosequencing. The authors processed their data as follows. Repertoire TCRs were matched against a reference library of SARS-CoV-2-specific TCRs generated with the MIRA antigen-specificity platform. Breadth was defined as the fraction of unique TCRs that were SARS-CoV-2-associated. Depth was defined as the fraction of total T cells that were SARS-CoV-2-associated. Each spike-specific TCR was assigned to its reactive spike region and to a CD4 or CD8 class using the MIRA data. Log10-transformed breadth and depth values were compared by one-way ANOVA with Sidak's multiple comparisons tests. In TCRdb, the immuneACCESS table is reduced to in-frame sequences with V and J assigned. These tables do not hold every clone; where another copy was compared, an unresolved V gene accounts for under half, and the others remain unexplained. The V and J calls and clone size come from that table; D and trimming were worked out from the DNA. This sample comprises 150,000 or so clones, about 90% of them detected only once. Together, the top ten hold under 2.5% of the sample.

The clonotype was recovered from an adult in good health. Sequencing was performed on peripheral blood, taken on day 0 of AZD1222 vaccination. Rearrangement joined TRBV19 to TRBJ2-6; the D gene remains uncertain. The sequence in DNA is TGTGCCAGTAGTATAATGCCTAGCTCTGGGGCCAACGTCCTGACTTTC. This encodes CASSIMPSSGANVLTF.